This entry concerns a single T cell receptor beta chain. Assay used: immunoSEQ multiplex PCR; TCRdb lists only in-frame clones, some missing. Of about 6,700 clones listed, 76% were seen once; the top ten hold approximately 15%. These data originate in a study of control samples from healthy donors and cancer patients. After removal of 4 bases from V and 11 bases from J, the junction contained 8 bases not matched to a gene. Germline CDR1 reads MNHEY; CDR2 reads SVGAGI. This CDR3 region has 13 residues. The sample was formalin-fixed, paraffin-embedded tissue. The TCR originated in a male donor with melanoma. The chain carries TRBV6-5 and TRBJ2-7; 10 bases line up with TRBD2. The CDR3 loop reads CASSSTRLAGEYF. In nucleotides, the CDR3 is TGTGCCAGCAGTTCCACTCGGCTAGCGGGGGAGTACTTC.